The sequence of this T cell receptor beta chain was determined in a study of glioma-infiltrating T cells after dendritic cell vaccination. Germline CDR1 and CDR2: MGHDK and SYGVNS. The CDR3 extends over 15 amino acids. Between the trimmed V and J ends, which lost 0 bases and 3 bases, there was a span of 11 bases. Sample time point: after dendritic cell vaccination, including at tumor progression/relapse. Only patients with spare fresh-frozen tumor and over two years of follow-up were included. Data came from immunoSEQ multiplex PCR; TCRdb stores just in-frame clones and leaves some out. The sample consists of some 78,000 clones, around 85% of them appearing once.

The sequence was collected from a human donor with glioblastoma. The source material was blood, sampled after dendritic cell vaccination. The chain joins TRBV25-1 to TRBJ1-1; no clear D. The CDR3 here is CASSEYSLRDTEAFF. As DNA, the CDR3 is TGTGCCAGCAGTGAATACTCACTCCGGGACACTGAAGCTTTCTTT. Full variable domain (missing parts from reference TRBV25-1 and TRBJ1-1): EADIYQTPRYLVIGTGKKITLECSQTMGHDKMYWYQQDPGMELHLIHYSYGVNSTEKGDLSSESTVSRIRTEHFPLTLESARPSHTSQYLCASSEYSLRDTEAFFGQGTRLTVV.